This TCR beta chain was sequenced for a study of blood T cell repertoires in COVID-19. TCRdb keeps only in-frame clones here, not all; method: immunoSEQ multiplex PCR. The sample has 150,000 or so clones; around 89% are singletons. Per the germline V gene, CDR1 is SGDLS and CDR2 is YYNGEE. V lost 3 bases and J lost 0, with 13 bases in between. This CDR3 contains 15 residues. The origin of this receptor is a man in his sixties with active or convalescent COVID-19. Material: peripheral blood. The chain carries TRBV9 and TRBJ2-7, with a possible D match to TRBD1 (5 bases). The CDR3 loop is CASSEGVHSSYEQYF. CDR3 sequence (DNA): TGTGCCAGCAGCGAAGGGGTCCACAGCTCCTACGAGCAGTACTTC. Using reference TRBV9 and TRBJ2-7 for the parts outside the CDR3, the full variable domain is DSGVTQTPKHLITATGQRVTLRCSPRSGDLSVYWYQQSLDQGLQFLIQYYNGEERAKGNILERFSAQQFPDLHSELNLSSLELGDSALYFCASSEGVHSSYEQYFGPGTRLTVT.